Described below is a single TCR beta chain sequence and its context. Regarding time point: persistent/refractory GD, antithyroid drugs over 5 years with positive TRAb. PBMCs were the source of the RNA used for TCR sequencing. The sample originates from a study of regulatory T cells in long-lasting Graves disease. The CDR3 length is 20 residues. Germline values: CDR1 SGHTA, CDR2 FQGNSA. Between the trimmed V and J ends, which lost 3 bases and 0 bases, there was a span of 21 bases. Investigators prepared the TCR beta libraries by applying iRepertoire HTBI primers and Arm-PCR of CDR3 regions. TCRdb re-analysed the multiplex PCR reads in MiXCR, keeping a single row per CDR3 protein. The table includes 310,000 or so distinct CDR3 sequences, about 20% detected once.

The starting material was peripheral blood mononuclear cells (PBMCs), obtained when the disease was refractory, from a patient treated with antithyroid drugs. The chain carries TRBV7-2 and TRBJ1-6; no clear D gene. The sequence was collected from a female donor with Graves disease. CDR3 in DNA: TGTGCCAGCAGCTTCCGACGCAACCCCGGGAGACTCTCCTATAATTCACCCCTCCACTTT. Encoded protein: CASSFRRNPGRLSYNSPLHF. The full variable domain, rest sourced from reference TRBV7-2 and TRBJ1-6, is GAGVSQSPSNKVTEKGKDVELRCDPISGHTALYWYRQSLGQGLEFLIYFQGNSAPDKSGLPSDRFSAERTGGSVSTLTIQRTQQEDSAVYLCASSFRRNPGRLSYNSPLHFGNGTRLTVT.